Listed here are 10 T cell receptor beta chains from one sample, sequenced in a study of T cells in Graves' hyperthyroidism and ophthalmopathy. Amplification yielded TCR beta CDR3 regions, with RNA transcripts as the source. Initially, a first-round RT-PCR of the TCR CDR3 employed the HTBI primer set. Via MiXCR, TCRdb re-called the multiplex PCR reads, giving one row per CDR3 protein. The top ten clones hold approximately 13% of a sample with around 600,000 distinct CDR3 sequences, approximately 15% of them seen once. Sample: blood. Every receptor here comes from a woman aged 45 to 65 with Graves' ophthalmopathy.

This clonotype was detected many times. The chain carries TRBV5-1 and TRBJ1-1, with 9 bases aligning to TRBD1. The germline gives CDR1 SGHRS, CDR2 YFSETQ. The V gene end was trimmed by 4 bases and the J gene end by 4 bases; junction bases not matched to a gene: 17. CDR3 length: 18 residues. The CDR3 DNA is TGCGCCAGCAGCCTTGGCTGGGGACAGGGTGGTTTGGCCACTGAAGCTTTCTTT. Amino acids: CASSLGWGQGGLATEAFF.

This rearrangement joins TRBV19 to TRBJ1-5; TRBD1 agrees at 8 bases. This CDR3 contains 14 residues. The V gene's germline CDR1 is LNHDA and CDR2 SQIVND (reference sequence). Losses at the gene ends were 7 bases for V and 2 bases for J; bases not matched to a gene: 4. The CDR3 DNA follows: TGTGCCAGTAATGGACAGGGTGGCAATCAGCCCCAGCATTTT. Translated: CASNGQGGNQPQHF.

The V call is TRBV6-2 or TRBV6-3, the J call TRBJ1-2; D unresolved. Trimming pared 5 bases from V and 8 bases from J, leaving 12 bases between. CDR1 is MNHEY and CDR2 is SVGEGT in the germline V gene. The CDR3 runs to 12 residues. This CDR3 is CASSPKRWGYTF. For the CDR3, the DNA is TGTGCCAGCAGTCCCAAGCGGTGGGGCTACACCTTC.

This clonotype was detected ten times or more. The chain combines TRBV20-1 with TRBJ2-3; D is possibly TRBD1 or TRBD2 (5 bases each). This CDR3 is 15 amino acids long. Germline lookup yields CDR1 DFQATT and CDR2 SNEGSKA (reference sequence). With 5 bases removed from V and 1 base from J, the gap between germline ends came to 16 bases. The CDR3, as DNA: TGCAGTGCTCTCCGGGACCTTGGGGGCACAGATACGCAGTATTTT. Its protein product is CSALRDLGGTDTQYF.

There are many counts of this clonotype. V and J are TRBV12-3 or TRBV12-4 and TRBJ1-6; 8 bases map to TRBD1. This CDR3 is 14 amino acids long. V dropped 6 bases and J dropped 7; count of bases not matched to a gene: 5. The DNA for the CDR3 is TGTGCCAGCAGCCCCGACAGGGGAAATTCACCCCTCCACTTT. This gives the protein CASSPDRGNSPLHF.

This clonotype was counted ten times or more. The V and J genes are TRBV12-3 or TRBV12-4 and TRBJ2-7, with no clear D. Deletions cut 3 bases from V and 4 bases from J, with 7 bases between. The CDR3 is 12 amino acids. CDR3 amino acids: CASSFLVYEQYF. The DNA of the CDR3 is TGTGCCAGCAGTTTTCTCGTATACGAGCAGTACTTC.

This clonotype was recorded at least ten times. The CDR3 reads CSALGQNTEAFF. The CDR3 nucleotides read TGCAGTGCTTTGGGACAGAACACTGAAGCTTTCTTT. The chain combines TRBV20-1 with TRBJ1-1, with D possibly TRBD1 on 6 matching bases. Germline assignment: CDR1 DFQATT and CDR2 SNEGSKA (reference sequence). V lost 5 bases to trimming and J lost 1 base, with 8 bases between them. The CDR3 contains 12 residues.

This clonotype occurred many times. Relative to the germline gene, one junction end is altered; a read error may explain this. The chain recombines TRBV3-1 with TRBJ2-5, with D perhaps given as TRBD1 or TRBD2 (5 bases each). The CDR3 consists of 14 residues. The germline V gene encodes CDR1 LGHDT and CDR2 YNNKEL (reference sequence). The CDR3 region is CASSQWAQRGDPDF. In nucleotides, the CDR3 is TGTGCCAGCAGCCAATGGGCCCAGAGGGGCGACCCCGACTTC.

This clonotype came up many times. The junction shows a germline mismatch at one end, possibly a read error. The rearrangement links TRBV7-7 to TRBJ2-1; D is possibly TRBD2 (6 bases). Looked up from germline, CDR1 is SSHAT and CDR2 is FNYEAQ (reference sequence). The length of the CDR3 is 16 residues. The CDR3 DNA sequence: TGTGCTAGCAGCTTAGGATCCGGGACTGCGGAGGGTGAGCAGTTCTTC. Protein product: CASSLGSGTAEGEQFF.

This clonotype was counted between two and nine times. The V and J genes are TRBV19 and TRBJ1-1; D possibly corresponds to TRBD1 (5 bases). This CDR3 is 13 amino acids long. The V and J ends lost 4 bases and 4 bases respectively, with 10 bases between them. Germline CDR1 is LNHDA and CDR2 is SQIVND (reference sequence). CDR3 bases: TGTGCCAGTAGTAGCAGGGTTGGCACTGAAGCTTTCTTT. It encodes CASSSRVGTEAFF.